The sequence of this TCR beta chain was determined in a study of blood T cells in healthy people across ages. The wider study: When template switching was applied, about one barcoded beta molecule was captured per two T cells. Notes on the study in general: There was a strong correlation between TCR beta diversity and naive T cell percentage. Versus aged donors, long-lived donors had higher diversity and more naive CD4+ cells. Changes seen in expanded clonotypes were possibly confounded by donor CMV status left unknown.

The V end lost 4 bases, the J end lost 2 bases, and 12 bases lay between the germline ends. Germline assignment: CDR1 SEHNR and CDR2 FQNEAQ (reference sequence). The CDR3 spans 14 residues. This clonotype was seen more than once but under ten times. No antigen is known for it. A second PCR of roughly 6 to 12 cycles used a sample-barcoded 5' primer and a J-beta primer mix. From the 5' RACE reads, TCRdb called clonotypes with MiXCR, one entry per CDR3 protein. The table has 1.5 million to 2 million distinct CDR3 sequences, 49% seen once. The rearrangement uses TRBV7-9 and TRBJ2-7; a possible D gene is TRBD1 (5 bases). The clonotype was recovered from a woman aged 40 to 49 in good health. What was sequenced was blood. This CDR3 is CASSSDRPAYEQYF. The DNA of the CDR3 is TGTGCCAGCAGCTCTGACAGACCCGCCTACGAGCAGTACTTC. The full variable domain, rest sourced from reference TRBV7-9 and TRBJ2-7, is DTGVSQNPRHKITKRGQNVTFRCDPISEHNRLYWYRQTLGQGPEFLTYFQNEAQLEKSRLLSDRFSAERPKGSFSTLEIQRTEQGDSAMYLCASSSDRPAYEQYFGPGTRLTVT.